The rows below give T cell receptor beta chains drawn from one sample of a study of monozygotic twins with inflammatory bowel disease. TCRdb reanalyzed the 5' RACE reads, giving one entry per CDR3 protein sequence and no DNA. This sample's table has fewer than 200,000 distinct CDR3 sequences. Material for sequencing was blood. The source is a human donor with ulcerative colitis or Crohn's disease, or a healthy co-twin of an affected twin (not recorded which). CDR3s include the opening cysteine and the closing phenylalanine or tryptophan.

j_call v_call cdr3_aa
TRBJ2-5 TRBV5-6 CASSKGLADVRETQYF
TRBJ2-1 TRBV10-3 CAISESERGGVDEQFF
TRBJ2-7 TRBV12-3/TRBV12-4 CASSTGGGEQYF
TRBJ2-2 TRBV6-2/TRBV6-3 CASTIRPDGELFF
TRBJ1-2 TRBV24-1 CATSVGAGEYGYTF
TRBJ2-1 TRBV15 CATSRPSGRSYNEQFF
TRBJ2-6 TRBV11-2 CASSLVAGGAAGANVLTF
TRBJ2-5 TRBV5-1 CASSLYQGETQYF
TRBJ2-1 TRBV28 CASSLNVRGWHNEQFF
TRBJ1-2 TRBV20-1 CSASSRRDGYTF
TRBJ2-1 TRBV5-1 CASSSATSGSRDEQFF
TRBJ2-2 TRBV12-3/TRBV12-4 CASSLSAPGELFF
TRBJ2-1 TRBV28 CASSLGLAGGPYNEQFF
TRBJ2-2 TRBV10-3 CAIGQGTLAGELFF
TRBJ1-1 TRBV9 CASSPLTGINTEAFF
TRBJ2-7 TRBV5-1 CASSPGPSGEQYF
TRBJ1-2 TRBV5-1 CASSSGEYYGYTF
TRBJ1-1 TRBV20-1 CSARSLRGSNTEAFF
TRBJ2-2 TRBV11-2 CASSSYRGREPGELFF
TRBJ1-6 TRBV12-3/TRBV12-4 CATRSSNSPLHF
TRBJ2-1 TRBV20-1 CSASRLAGGAYNEQFF
TRBJ2-7 TRBV7-9 CASTGTGSYEQYF
TRBJ1-1 TRBV7-3 CASTIDRAPNTEAFF
TRBJ2-3 TRBV5-1 CASSLVGSGDTQYF
TRBJ1-1 TRBV6-5 CASRIGRGTEAFF
TRBJ2-2 TRBV20-1 CSATIVSGELFF
TRBJ2-7 TRBV27 CASSLSSQDEQYF
TRBJ2-5 TRBV5-1 CASSLALGGPGETQYF
TRBJ2-5 TRBV20-1 CSAPLGGRETQYF
TRBJ2-1 TRBV5-1 CASSPSPTSGVYNEQFF
TRBJ2-1 TRBV7-8 CASSFSWGGVAGEDEQFF
TRBJ2-3 TRBV28 CASSKTGNILRTQYF
TRBJ1-3 TRBV12-3/TRBV12-4 CASRVTGGSGNTIFF
TRBJ2-7 TRBV5-1 CASSLEADAYEQYF
TRBJ2-3 TRBV5-1 CASSLDFEDTDTQYF
TRBJ2-3 TRBV20-1 CSATSGTSGHTDTQYF
TRBJ1-5 TRBV4-1 CASSQDGLTERPQHF
TRBJ2-3 TRBV24-1 CATSDPGTSITDTQYF
TRBJ1-2 TRBV6-5 CASSYNREAGYTF
TRBJ1-4 TRBV7-9 CASSLAPLGLGGEKLFF
TRBJ2-1 TRBV7-2 CASSLASTRLNEQFF
TRBJ1-1 TRBV28 CASRSEQKAFF
TRBJ2-7 TRBV7-3 CASSLTLADSYEQYF
TRBJ2-1 TRBV9 CASSAKPSGNEQFF
TRBJ2-3 TRBV5-1 CASSSPSGILTDTQYF
TRBJ2-1 TRBV5-1 CASSLGASGSNEQFF
TRBJ2-7 TRBV7-3 CASSLSSGFLSYEQYF
TRBJ2-7 TRBV4-2 CASSHAGQGADEQYF
TRBJ2-7 TRBV18 CASSPPGRRHSYEQYF
TRBJ1-1 TRBV20-1 CSASISGYTEAFF
TRBJ2-2 TRBV6-1 CASSRALGTGRSGELFF
TRBJ2-7 TRBV27 CASSPMEGAGKQYF
TRBJ2-3 TRBV7-9 CASSPRRAGGTDTQYF
TRBJ1-6 TRBV6-5 CASSYSWQLANSPLHF